These 2 T cell receptor beta chains were all obtained from the same sample, sequenced in a study of cytomegalovirus exposure and HLA in healthy donors listed by TCRdb under 2017. Library generation was performed with the immunoSEQ multiplex PCR assay. For the multiplex PCR, a mixture combining 60 forward primers for TCR Vbeta segments and 13 reverse primers for TCR Jbeta segments was used. Not all clones reach the TCRdb copy of this immuneACCESS table, which keeps in-frame sequences only. Checked studies attribute under half of the gap to unresolved V genes and leave the rest unexplained. The sample table gives approximately 140,000 clones. The ten largest clonotypes hold 2% to 2.5% of the sample. Sequencing used PBMCs. Receptor source: a woman younger than 30 in good health and CMV-seronegative.

The J gene is TRBJ2-5, the V gene TRBV7-6; possible D gene TRBD1, 6 bases. CDR3 length: 16 residues. V lost 2 bases and J lost 2, with 15 bases in between. Germline V gene sequence: CDR1 SGHVS, CDR2 FNYEAQ. The DNA of the CDR3 is TGTGCCAGCAGCTTAAGGGCAGGGGTTGTTCAAGAGACCCAGTACTTC. Its translation: CASSLRAGVVQETQYF.

This chain joins TRBV6-1 and TRBJ2-7; possible D gene TRBD1, 5 bases. This CDR3 spans 11 amino acids. Looked up from germline, CDR1 is MNHNS and CDR2 is SASEGT. Trimming pared 1 base from V and 10 bases from J, leaving 8 bases between. The CDR3 region has the DNA TGTGCCAGCAGTGAAGGCGGACACCAGTACGTC. This encodes CASSEGGHQYV.